Listed below are T cell receptor beta chains from one sample, sequenced in a study of blood T cell repertoires in COVID-19. Data came from immunoSEQ multiplex PCR; TCRdb stores just in-frame clones and leaves some out. The sample has about 350,000 clones, more than 75% seen once; the top ten hold more than 1%. The sample was PBMCs or T cells enriched from blood (not recorded which). The receptors here all came from a woman aged 30 to 39 who had recovered from COVID-19. Each CDR3 is given with its conserved first and last residue. D genes are given only for firm matches. Some rows mark clone size as missing; the rest say once, few, many or name a class of expanded clone.

cdr3_aa cdr3_nt clone_size j_call d_call v_call
CATSAGIGDFDGYTF TGTGCCACCAGTGCGGGAATTGGGGATTTCGATGGCTACACCTTC - TRBJ1-2 - TRBV24-1
CASSVGTGRTLDGELFF TGTGCCAGCAGCGTAGGGACAGGGAGGACCTTGGACGGGGAGCTGTTTTTT - TRBJ2-2 TRBD1 TRBV9
CASSLLAGESYEQYF TGCGCCAGCAGCTTACTAGCGGGGGAGTCCTACGAGCAGTACTTC - TRBJ2-7 TRBD2 TRBV5-1
CASTTRQGSQPQHF TGTGCCAGCACCACCAGACAGGGAAGTCAGCCCCAGCATTTT - TRBJ1-5 TRBD1 TRBV7-2
CASSSTTGSNQPQHF TGTGCCAGCAGCTCAACGACAGGGAGCAATCAGCCCCAGCATTTT - TRBJ1-5 TRBD1 TRBV7-2
CASSSGQGNQPQHF TGCGCCAGCAGCTCAGGACAGGGCAATCAGCCCCAGCATTTT - TRBJ1-5 TRBD1 TRBV5-1
CASSNETDPWLFLNTGELFF TGTGCCAGCAGTAACGAGACAGACCCCTGGCTTTTTCTGAACACCGGGGAGCTGTTTTTT - TRBJ2-2 - TRBV6-2/TRBV6-3
CACSRSRAEAFF TGTGCCTGCTCAAGGTCGAGGGCTGAAGCTTTCTTT once TRBJ1-1 - TRBV30
CASSQDWGGNGYTF TGTGCCAGCAGCCAAGATTGGGGGGGCAATGGCTACACCTTC - TRBJ1-2 - TRBV3-1/TRBV3-2
CASSLSKAEAFF TGTGCCAGCAGTCTGTCTAAAGCTGAAGCTTTCTTT - TRBJ1-1 - TRBV14